This T cell receptor (beta chain) was documented in a study of shared clonotypes between healthy human individuals. The data were produced by immunoSEQ multiplex PCR, yet TCRdb's version contains in-frame clones alone and is incomplete. The sample shows around 2,000,000 clones, roughly 94% of them seen only once. CDR3 size: 15 residues. Between the trimmed V and J ends, which lost 0 bases and 6 bases, there was a span of 12 bases. The V gene's germline CDR1 is MNHNS and CDR2 SASEGT. Source material: naive CD4+ T cells sorted from blood. Regarding subset: CD45RA+ positively selected. The TCR sequence derives from a man younger than 35 in good health. This rearrangement joins TRBV6-1 to TRBJ1-5; D possibly corresponds to TRBD1 (5 bases). CDR3 sequence (DNA): TGTGCCAGCAGTGAAGCGATGGGGCTTTCTCAGCCCCAGCATTTT. This translates into CASSEAMGLSQPQHF.